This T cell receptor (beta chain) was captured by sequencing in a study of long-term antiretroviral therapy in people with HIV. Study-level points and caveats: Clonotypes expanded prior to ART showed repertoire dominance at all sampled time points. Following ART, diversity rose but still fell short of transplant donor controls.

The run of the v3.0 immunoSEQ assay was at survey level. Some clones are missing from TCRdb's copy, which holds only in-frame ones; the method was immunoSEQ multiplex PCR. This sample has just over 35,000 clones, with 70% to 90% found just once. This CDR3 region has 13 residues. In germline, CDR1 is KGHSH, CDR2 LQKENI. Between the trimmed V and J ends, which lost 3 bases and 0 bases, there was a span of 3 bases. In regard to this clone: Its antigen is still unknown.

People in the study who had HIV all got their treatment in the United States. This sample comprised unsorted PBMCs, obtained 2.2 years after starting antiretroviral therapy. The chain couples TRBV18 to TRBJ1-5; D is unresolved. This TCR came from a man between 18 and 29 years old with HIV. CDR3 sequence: CASSPDSNQPQHF. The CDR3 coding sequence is TGTGCCAGCTCACCTGATAGCAATCAGCCCCAGCATTTT.